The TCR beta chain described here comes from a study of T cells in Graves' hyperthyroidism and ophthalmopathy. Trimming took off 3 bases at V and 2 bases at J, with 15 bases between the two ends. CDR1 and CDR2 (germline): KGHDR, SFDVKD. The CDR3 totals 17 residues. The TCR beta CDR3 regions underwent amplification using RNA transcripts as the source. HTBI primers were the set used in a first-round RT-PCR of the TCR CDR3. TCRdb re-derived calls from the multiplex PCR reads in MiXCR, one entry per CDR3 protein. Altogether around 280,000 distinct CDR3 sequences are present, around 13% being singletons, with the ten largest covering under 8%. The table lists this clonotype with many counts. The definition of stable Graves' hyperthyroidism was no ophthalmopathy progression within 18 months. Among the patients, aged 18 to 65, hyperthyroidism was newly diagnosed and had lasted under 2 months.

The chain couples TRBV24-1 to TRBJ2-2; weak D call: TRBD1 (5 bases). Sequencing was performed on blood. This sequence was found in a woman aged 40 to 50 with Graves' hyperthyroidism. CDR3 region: CATSDKGASVNTGELFF. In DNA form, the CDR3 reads TGTGCCACCAGTGATAAAGGGGCCTCGGTCAACACCGGGGAGCTGTTTTTT.